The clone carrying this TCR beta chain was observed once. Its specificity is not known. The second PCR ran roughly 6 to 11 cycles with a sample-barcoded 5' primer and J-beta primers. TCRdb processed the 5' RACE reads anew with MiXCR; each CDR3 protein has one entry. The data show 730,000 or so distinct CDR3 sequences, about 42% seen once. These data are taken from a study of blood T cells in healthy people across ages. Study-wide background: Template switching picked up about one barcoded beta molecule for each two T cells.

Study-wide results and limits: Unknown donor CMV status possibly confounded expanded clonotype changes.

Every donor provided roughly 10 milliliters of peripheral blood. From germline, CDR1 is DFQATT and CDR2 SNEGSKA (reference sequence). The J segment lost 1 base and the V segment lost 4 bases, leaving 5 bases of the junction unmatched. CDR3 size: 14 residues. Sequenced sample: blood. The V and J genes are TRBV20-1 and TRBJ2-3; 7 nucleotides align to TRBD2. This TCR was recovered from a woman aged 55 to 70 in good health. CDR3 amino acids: CSAIVAGGTDTQYF. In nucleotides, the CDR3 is TGCAGTGCTATAGTCGCGGGGGGCACAGATACGCAGTATTTT.